This T cell receptor beta chain was captured in a study of T-cell memory formation after mild COVID-19. The wider study: The study found TCR clusters largely donor specific.

This clonotype was seen many times. As yet, its antigen is unknown. TCRdb analysed the 5' RACE reads with MiXCR anew, one entry per CDR3 protein. Of approximately 300,000 distinct CDR3 sequences listed, 15% are singletons. General study findings and limits: Later expanders leaned toward CD4+, whereas clones contracting from day 15 to 85 were balanced CD4/CD8. Some clones that responded turned up in pre-infection memory, which suggests that cross-reactive memory joined in. Specificity for SARS-CoV-2 was not confirmed among the second-wave clones peaking on day 37.

CDR1 is WSHSY and CDR2 is SAAADI in the germline V gene. V shed 7 bases and J shed 0 bases, with 11 bases lying between them. The CDR3 runs to 14 residues. Sequenced input: PBMCs or a T cell subset sorted from them (not recorded which). The rearrangement joins TRBV10-2 to TRBJ2-3, with D tentatively TRBD1 (6 bases). This TCR came from a man between 18 and 29 years old who had mild COVID-19 (a few samples of this study predate the infection). Cell type and time point are not known. CDR3 region: CASTPGHSTDTQYF. The CDR3 DNA reads as TGCGCCAGCACACCGGGACATAGCACAGATACGCAGTATTTT.